The 8 T cell receptor beta chains given below trace back to one sample, sequenced in a study of cytomegalovirus exposure and HLA in healthy donors. PCR amplification relied on 60 Vbeta primers (plus 13 Jbeta primers). The method was immunoSEQ multiplex PCR; TCRdb's version includes in-frame clones alone and lacks a portion of them. This repertoire shows about 130,000 clones, roughly 85% found once; its top ten account for approximately 6.2%. Sequences were obtained from PBMCs. The receptors were gathered from a man between 35 and 55 years old in good health and CMV-seropositive.

The chain employs TRBV9 and TRBJ2-2, with a possible D match to TRBD1 (5 bases). CDR3 length: 15 residues. The germline V gene has CDR1 SGDLS and CDR2 YYNGEE. Trimming took 0 bases from V and 6 from J, leaving 12 bases between them. Here the CDR3 DNA reads TGTGCCAGCAGCGTAGCCAGGGTACCGTCCGGGGAGCTGTTTTTT. As protein: CASSVARVPSGELFF.

The rearrangement links TRBV6-5 to TRBJ1-6; no definite D call. Trimming left V 5 bases short and J 5 bases short, with 10 bases between. This CDR3 spans 14 amino acids. The germline gives CDR1 MNHEY, CDR2 SVGAGI. The CDR3: CASSKGVNNSPLHF. The CDR3 coding sequence is TGTGCCAGCAGTAAAGGAGTAAATAATTCACCCCTCCACTTT.

This clone was seen a single time. The chain has TRBV7-9 and TRBJ1-2; D is undetermined. This CDR3 contains 14 residues. The V end was cut by 7 bases, the J end by 3 bases, with 15 bases between. Looked up from germline, CDR1 is SEHNR and CDR2 is FQNEAQ (reference sequence). The CDR3 sequence is CASNHRREDYGYTF. The CDR3 nucleotides read TGTGCCAGCAACCACCGGAGGGAAGACTATGGCTACACCTTC.

The chain uses TRBV25-1 and TRBJ2-1; possibly TRBD2 for D (6 bases). Germline lookup yields CDR1 MGHDK and CDR2 SYGVNS. V was trimmed by 1 base and J by 1 base, leaving 14 bases between them. CDR3 length equals 17 residues. CDR3 loop: CASSESLAGRSYNEQFF. The CDR3 DNA reads TGTGCCAGCAGTGAATCTCTGGCAGGGAGGTCCTACAATGAGCAGTTCTTC.

The chain has TRBV9 and TRBJ2-3; D ambiguous. V lost 0 bases, J lost 7 bases, and 3 bases lay in between. The CDR3 is 11 residues long. Germline V CDR1 and CDR2: SGDLS, YYNGEE. In nucleotides, the CDR3 is TGTGCCAGCAGCGTAGGTAATACGCAGTATTTT. This translates into CASSVGNTQYF.

Details on this clone: The junction and the germline gene differ at one end; a read error may be behind it. Distinct nucleotide sequences in the sample also encode this CDR3. The CDR3: CASSVTSGQYNEQFF. The CDR3 coding sequence is TGTGCCAGTAGTGTGACTAGCGGGCAATACAATGAGCAGTTCTTC. The chain uses TRBV6-4 and TRBJ2-1; 10 bases match TRBD2. Looked up from germline, CDR1 is MRHNA and CDR2 is SNTAGT. The CDR3 spans 15 residues.

V and J are TRBV30 and TRBJ1-1, with D tentatively TRBD1 (6 bases). V lost 1 base to trimming and J lost 7 bases, with 19 bases between them. The CDR3 has 15 amino acids. Germline V gives CDR1 GTSNPN, CDR2 SVGIG (reference sequence). CDR3: CAWSGNPTGLGEAFF. CDR3 DNA sequence: TGTGCCTGGAGTGGAAACCCTACAGGGTTGGGTGAAGCTTTCTTT.

This chain links TRBV30 with TRBJ1-4; D might be TRBD1 (6 bases). The germline CDR1 and CDR2 sequences are GTSNPN and SVGIG (reference sequence). Trimming pared 3 bases from V and 5 bases from J, leaving 19 bases between. CDR3 length equals 16 residues. CDR3 amino acids: CAWSQIRTEMNEKLFF. The CDR3 coding sequence is TGTGCCTGGAGCCAAATAAGGACAGAGATGAATGAAAAACTGTTTTTT.